What follows are 4 T cell receptor beta chains derived from one specimen sequenced in a study of blood T cells in healthy people across ages (dated by TCRdb to about 2015). Library method: 5' RACE. Data came from an Illumina HiSeq 2500. A second PCR of about 6 to 11 cycles was performed with a sample-barcoded 5' primer and a J-beta primer mix. The public sequencing data were trimmed at Q25 with fastp and processed into clonotypes with MiXCR by TCRdb, which kept only in-frame beta chains. Rows are unified per CDR3 protein, each entry keeping the most common DNA and genes. In this sample the table shows under 850,000 distinct CDR3 sequences, approximately 35% of which occur a single time. The ten largest account for 10% to 15% of the sample. The sequenced material came from blood. Every receptor here comes from a man aged 18-30 years in good health.

The genes are TRBV2 and TRBJ2-3; D is undetermined. This CDR3 contains 11 residues. The germline V gene encodes CDR1 SNHLY and CDR2 FYNNEI. The ends were cut back, 6 bases at V and 6 bases at J, with 7 bases in the middle. The CDR3 DNA follows: TGTGCCAGCAGAAACGGGGATACGCAGTATTTT. Translated, it gives CASRNGDTQYF.

This clonotype was seen ten or more times. The CDR3 nucleotides read TGTGCCACCAGCAAAGAGGCGGAAACCGAGCAGTACTTC. It encodes CATSKEAETEQYF. The chain couples TRBV15 to TRBJ2-4; no reliable D call. The J call is uncertain, as TRBJ2-7 better fits the DNA end. The germline gives CDR1 LNHNV, CDR2 YYDKDF (reference sequence). The CDR3 contains 13 residues.

The V gene is TRBV10-3, the J gene TRBJ2-1; D is undetermined. CDR3 length: 15 residues. V was shortened by 1 base and J by 6 bases, with 13 bases between the two germline ends. Germline assignment: CDR1 ENHRY and CDR2 SYGVKD. The CDR3, as DNA: TGTGCCATCAGTGAGTGGGCATCTACTTTCAATGAGCAGTTCTTC. The encoded protein is CAISEWASTFNEQFF.

As DNA, the CDR3 is TGCGCCAGCAGCCAGGAGACGCCCGGGGAGCTGTTTTTT. Translating gives CASSQETPGELFF. The chain joins TRBV4-3 to TRBJ2-2; D is ambiguous. CDR3 length: 13 residues. The ends were cut back, 3 bases at V and 6 bases at J, with 8 bases in the middle. Per the germline V gene, CDR1 is LGHNA and CDR2 is YSLEER.